This T cell receptor (beta chain) was documented in a study of CD8+ T cells in alopecia areata. In the study overall: After 6 to 18 months of tofacitinib, follow-up continued 6 months off drug. Broader study findings: For patients receiving tofacitinib, scalp clonality and expanded CD8+ clones among the top 100 significantly decreased.

As the sequencing template, cDNA was produced by extracting RNA and reverse transcribing it. Sequenced by immunoSEQ multiplex PCR; TCRdb stores in-frame clones only, minus some. The table has roughly 200,000 clones, 35% to 40% seen once. The CDR3 is 14 residues long. Trimming removed 6 bases from V and 0 bases from J, with 11 bases in between. Germline V gene lookup returns CDR1 MGHDK and CDR2 SYGVNS. A remark on this clone: Antigen unknown.

Indicated treatment: oral pan-JAK inhibitor, 5-10 mg twice daily. The receptor comes from a human donor with alopecia areata. The chain couples TRBV25-1 to TRBJ1-1; D possibly corresponds to TRBD1 (6 bases). The material sequenced was CD4+ T cells sorted from blood, taken between weeks 30 and 35, from a patient treated with tofacitinib. In DNA form, the CDR3 reads TGTGCCAGCAGCGTCAGGGGTTTGAACACTGAAGCTTTCTTT. This encodes CASSVRGLNTEAFF.